The rows below give T cell receptor beta chains drawn from one sample of a study of blood T cells in healthy people across ages. TCRdb re-analysed the 5' RACE reads in MiXCR, keeping a single row per CDR3 protein. The sample has about 2 million distinct CDR3 sequences, about 49% seen once. The material sequenced was blood. These receptors all stem from a woman aged 40 to 55 in good health. CDR3s include the opening cysteine and the closing phenylalanine or tryptophan. The D gene is left open where the match is weak. Clone size appears in some rows only: once, few, many, or a class for an expanded clone.

v_call,d_call,j_call,clone_size,cdr3_nt,cdr3_aa
TRBV7-2,TRBD2,TRBJ2-7,NA,TGTGCCAGCAGCTTAACCGCTTCGGCGGGGGGTCTTTACAATGAGCAGTACTTC,CASSLTASAGGLYNEQYF
TRBV29-1,TRBD1,TRBJ1-5,NA,TGCAGCGTCGCGAGGGCAGGGGGCCAGCCCCAGCATTTT,CSVARAGGQPQHF
TRBV7-9,NA,TRBJ1-2,few,TGTGCCAGCAGCCCGCGGCCCAGGGAGGCAAACTATGGCTACACCTTC,CASSPRPREANYGYTF
TRBV28,TRBD1,TRBJ2-7,few,TGTGCCAGCAGGTCAGGGGGTGAGGACTACGAGCAGTACTTC,CASRSGGEDYEQYF
TRBV18,NA,TRBJ1-2,NA,TGTGCCAGCTCACCACCGGTCCGTACGCTTTATGGCTACACCTTC,CASSPPVRTLYGYTF
TRBV5-6,TRBD1,TRBJ2-5,NA,TGTGCCAGCAGCTTGCTGGGACAGGGGGGCCAAGAGACTCAGTACTTC,CASSLLGQGGQETQYF
TRBV11-2,NA,TRBJ2-7,NA,TGTGCCAGCAGCGGAAGTCCGGACTACTACGAGCAGTACTTC,CASSGSPDYYEQYF
TRBV29-1,NA,TRBJ2-7,few,TGCAGCGTTTTTCGGCGGACTAAGGGAGAGCAGTACTTC,CSVFRRTKGEQYF
TRBV29-1,NA,TRBJ2-7,NA,TGCAGCGTTGGCGGCACGGATACTTCCTACGAGCAGTACTTC,CSVGGTDTSYEQYF
TRBV5-1,NA,TRBJ2-7,NA,TGCGCCAGCAGCCGCGGGACGGAGAGCTCCTACGAGCAGTACTTC,CASSRGTESSYEQYF
TRBV6-5,TRBD2,TRBJ2-1,NA,TGTGCCAGCAGTTACTCTCACGGGGGGGCAGGTCGGGAGCAGTTCTTC,CASSYSHGGAGREQFF
TRBV19,NA,TRBJ1-2,few,TGTGCCAGTAGTATCCAGGGCATCTATGGCTACACCTTC,CASSIQGIYGYTF
TRBV6-5,NA,TRBJ2-6,NA,TGTGCCAGTCGGTTCCTAGGGGCCAACGTCCTGACTTTC,CASRFLGANVLTF
TRBV14,TRBD2,TRBJ2-1,NA,TGTGCCAGCAGCCCAGTCGCCGGGACTAGCTACAATGAGCAGTTCTTC,CASSPVAGTSYNEQFF
TRBV7-2,NA,TRBJ2-1,few,TGTGCCAGCAGGCAGGGGTTCGGAGCTCTGTACAATGAGCAGTTCTTC,CASRQGFGALYNEQFF
TRBV5-6,TRBD1,TRBJ1-2,NA,TGTGCCAGCAGCTTAGACTGGACAGGACGCTATGGCTACACCTTC,CASSLDWTGRYGYTF
TRBV7-2,NA,TRBJ2-5,NA,TGTGCCAGCAGCTTAGGGGGGAACCCCCAAGAGACCCAGTACTTC,CASSLGGNPQETQYF
TRBV29-1,TRBD2,TRBJ2-3,NA,TGCAGCGTTGAAGAACTAGCGGGGGGCAGGGATACGCAGTATTTT,CSVEELAGGRDTQYF
TRBV6-6,NA,TRBJ2-5,NA,TGTGCCAGCAGTTATATCCGAGAGACCCAGTACTTC,CASSYIRETQYF
TRBV28,NA,TRBJ1-2,NA,TGTGCCGACAGGTCCCCCTATGGCTACACCTTC,CADRSPYGYTF
TRBV6-2/TRBV6-3,TRBD2,TRBJ2-5,once,TGTGCCAGCAGAACACTAGCGGGGCAAGAGACCCAGTACTTC,CASRTLAGQETQYF
TRBV7-3,TRBD1,TRBJ2-3,NA,TGTGCCAGCAGCGTACAGGGGTTGGGTACAGATACGCAGTATTTT,CASSVQGLGTDTQYF
TRBV24-1,TRBD2,TRBJ2-3,NA,TGTGCCACCAGTGATTTAGCCCGAAGTAGCGGGGGCCCGAAGGGAGATACGCAGTATTTT,CATSDLARSSGGPKGDTQYF
TRBV3-1,NA,TRBJ2-3,NA,TGTGCCAGCAGCCAAGACCCAAAGAGCGATACGCAGTATTTT,CASSQDPKSDTQYF
TRBV4-2,TRBD1,TRBJ1-2,NA,TGTGCCAGCAGCCCCTCGGACAGGGGGGTAAACTATGGCTACACCTTC,CASSPSDRGVNYGYTF
TRBV5-5,NA,TRBJ1-5,once,TGTGCCAGCAGCCAAGGACAGACTGGGCTGAGCAATCAGCCCCAGCATTTT,CASSQGQTGLSNQPQHF
TRBV20-1,NA,TRBJ2-7,NA,TGCAGTGCTAGCCCCTTTACGGCCGAGCAGTACTTC,CSASPFTAEQYF
TRBV2,TRBD1,TRBJ1-6,few,TGTGCCAGCAGTGCCGACAGGGTCAATTCACCCCTCCACTTT,CASSADRVNSPLHF